Detailed here is one TCR beta chain. Its specificity is not known. Trimming removed 5 bases at V and 8 bases at J, with 15 bases between. CDR1 is SGHVS and CDR2 is FNYEAQ in the germline V gene. CDR3 length: 13 residues. The data were taken from a study of shared clonotypes between healthy human individuals. On the study more broadly: The donors, a couple of women and a few men, were aged 18 to 49. Overall study results and limits: Rarefaction showed that sequencing of sorted subsets was incomplete (despite large depth).

In replicate PCRs of sorted subsets, about 190 ng DNA, approximately 28,000 T cell genomes, was used. Clones were sequenced by immunoSEQ multiplex PCR, and TCRdb holds only the in-frame ones, with some missing. The sample holds around 2,000,000 clones; roughly 94% are singletons and the top ten take about 0.13%. Sequenced sample: naive CD4+ T cells sorted from blood. Subset noted: CD45RA+ positively selected. The rearrangement joins TRBV7-6 to TRBJ1-2, with D unresolved. The receptor comes from a man aged 18 to 29 in good health. The CDR3 bases are TGTGCCAGCAGCCGGGCCCCTGGTTACGGCTACACCTTC. Its protein is CASSRAPGYGYTF. Filled out from reference TRBV7-6 and TRBJ1-2, the complete variable domain reads GAGVSQSPRYKVTKRGQDVALRCDPISGHVSLYWYRQALGQGPEFLTYFNYEAQQDKSGLPNDRFSAERPEGSISTLTIQRTEQRDSAMYRCASSRAPGYGYTFGSGTRLTVV.